These 10 T cell receptor beta chains came from one sample sequenced in a study of cytomegalovirus exposure and HLA in healthy donors. The PCR had 60 Vbeta and 13 Jbeta primers. Assay: immunoSEQ multiplex PCR; the TCRdb copy retains only in-frame clones and omits some. In the table there are 150,000 to 200,000 clones, 80% of which are singletons. The sample taken for sequencing was PBMCs. The receptors were sampled from a man aged 25 to 40 in good health and CMV-seropositive.

The genes are TRBV4-1 and TRBJ1-2; 11 bases map to TRBD1. The CDR3 is made up of 15 amino acids. The V and J ends lost 7 bases and 4 bases, in that order; junction bases with no gene match: 8. Germline CDR1 reads MGHRA; CDR2 reads YSYEKL. In nucleotides, the CDR3 is TGCGCCAGCACTTCCCCCGGGACAGGGGGCTATGGCTACACCTTC. Protein sequence: CASTSPGTGGYGYTF.

The CDR3, as DNA: TGTGCCAGAAGCTCCAGGTCCCGGACAGGGGCCCTAGGGGAAAAACTGTTTTTT. Protein: CARSSRSRTGALGEKLFF. The chain has TRBV5-3 and TRBJ1-4; 9 bases match TRBD1. TRBV5-3 is an ORF, with its function uncertain. The CDR3 is made up of 18 amino acids. V lost 3 bases, J lost 8 bases, and 17 bases stayed unmatched.

This rearrangement joins TRBV15 to TRBJ2-7, with TRBD1 as a possible D gene (5 bases). From germline, CDR1 is LNHNV and CDR2 YYDKDF (reference sequence). This CDR3 contains 12 residues. Trimming shortened V by 5 bases and J by 4 bases, and 9 bases separated the two germline ends. The CDR3 sequence is CATSGDSYEQYF. In DNA, the CDR3 is TGTGCCACCAGCGGCGACAGTTACGAGCAGTACTTC.

This clone was observed a few times. V usage is TRBV28 and J usage is TRBJ1-2; 11 bases match TRBD1. This CDR3 region has 14 residues. J was trimmed by 4 bases and V by 10 bases; bases with no gene match: 8. Germline loops: CDR1 MDHEN, CDR2 SYDVKM. The chain's CDR3 is CATLGQGAIYGYTF. In DNA form, the CDR3 reads TGTGCCACCCTCGGACAGGGGGCAATCTATGGCTACACCTTC.

A word on this clone: An end of the junction differs from the germline gene, which may be a read error. This chain connects TRBV5-1 to TRBJ2-1; D tentatively fits TRBD1 or TRBD2 (5 bases each). The CDR3 is 14 residues long. From germline, CDR1 is SGHRS and CDR2 YFSETQ. The CDR3 sequence is CVSSLGRVDNEQFF. The CDR3, as DNA: TGCGTCAGCAGCTTGGGGCGGGTTGACAATGAGCAGTTCTTC.

The V and J genes are TRBV7-2 and TRBJ1-2, with a tentative D call TRBD1 (5 bases). CDR3 length: 14 residues. The V end was cut by 5 bases, the J end by 7 bases, with 17 bases between. Germline V CDR1 and CDR2: SGHTA, FQGNSA. The CDR3 here is CASSAYGGAGGYTF. DNA of the CDR3: TGTGCCAGCAGCGCATATGGCGGGGCCGGTGGCTACACCTTC.

As DNA, the CDR3 is TGTGCCAGCAGTTTATCGCCGGGGGGTCTGACAGATACGCAGTATTTT. It translates to CASSLSPGGLTDTQYF. The chain is built from TRBV27 and TRBJ2-3; 7 bases agree with TRBD2. The V segment lost 0 bases and the J segment 3 bases; nucleotides outside the gene matches: 6. The CDR3 length is 16 residues. Germline V gives CDR1 MNHEY, CDR2 SMNVEV (reference sequence).

The chain uses TRBV5-1 and TRBJ2-5, with D tentatively TRBD1 (5 bases). The ends were cut back, 0 bases at V and 5 bases at J, with 11 bases in the middle. The CDR3 contains 14 residues. Germline CDR1 reads SGHRS; CDR2 reads YFSETQ. In DNA, the CDR3 is TGCGCCAGCAGCTTGGGCAGGGATCGGGAGACCCAGTACTTC. It encodes CASSLGRDRETQYF. The full variable domain, rest sourced from reference TRBV5-1 and TRBJ2-5, is KAGVTQTPRYLIKTRGQQVTLSCSPISGHRSVSWYQQTPGQGLQFLFEYFSETQRNKGNFPGRFSGRQFSNSRSEMNVSTLELGDSALYLCASSLGRDRETQYFGPGTRLLVL.

The J gene is TRBJ2-7, the V gene TRBV18; 7 bases match TRBD1. Germline values: CDR1 KGHSH, CDR2 LQKENI. This CDR3 comprises 13 residues. Trimming cost V 5 bases and J 3 bases; bases outside gene matches: 4. Written as DNA, the CDR3 is TGTGCCAGCTCAGGACAGGAGTACTACGAGCAGTACTTC. It specifies CASSGQEYYEQYF. Full variable domain (rest looked up from reference TRBV18 and TRBJ2-7): NAGVMQNPRHLVRRRGQEARLRCSPMKGHSHVYWYRQLPEEGLKFMVYLQKENIIDESGMPKERFSAEFPKEGPSILRIQQVVRGDSAAYFCASSGQEYYEQYFGPGTRLTVT.

The chain is built from TRBV11-2 and TRBJ2-7; D unresolved. Per germline, CDR1 SGHAT and CDR2 FQNNGV. The CDR3 runs 13 residues. The V gene lost 3 bases and the J gene lost 2 bases, with 8 bases spanning the gap. CDR3 amino acids: CASSLGHPYEQYF. DNA for the CDR3: TGTGCCAGCAGCTTGGGCCACCCCTACGAGCAGTACTTC.